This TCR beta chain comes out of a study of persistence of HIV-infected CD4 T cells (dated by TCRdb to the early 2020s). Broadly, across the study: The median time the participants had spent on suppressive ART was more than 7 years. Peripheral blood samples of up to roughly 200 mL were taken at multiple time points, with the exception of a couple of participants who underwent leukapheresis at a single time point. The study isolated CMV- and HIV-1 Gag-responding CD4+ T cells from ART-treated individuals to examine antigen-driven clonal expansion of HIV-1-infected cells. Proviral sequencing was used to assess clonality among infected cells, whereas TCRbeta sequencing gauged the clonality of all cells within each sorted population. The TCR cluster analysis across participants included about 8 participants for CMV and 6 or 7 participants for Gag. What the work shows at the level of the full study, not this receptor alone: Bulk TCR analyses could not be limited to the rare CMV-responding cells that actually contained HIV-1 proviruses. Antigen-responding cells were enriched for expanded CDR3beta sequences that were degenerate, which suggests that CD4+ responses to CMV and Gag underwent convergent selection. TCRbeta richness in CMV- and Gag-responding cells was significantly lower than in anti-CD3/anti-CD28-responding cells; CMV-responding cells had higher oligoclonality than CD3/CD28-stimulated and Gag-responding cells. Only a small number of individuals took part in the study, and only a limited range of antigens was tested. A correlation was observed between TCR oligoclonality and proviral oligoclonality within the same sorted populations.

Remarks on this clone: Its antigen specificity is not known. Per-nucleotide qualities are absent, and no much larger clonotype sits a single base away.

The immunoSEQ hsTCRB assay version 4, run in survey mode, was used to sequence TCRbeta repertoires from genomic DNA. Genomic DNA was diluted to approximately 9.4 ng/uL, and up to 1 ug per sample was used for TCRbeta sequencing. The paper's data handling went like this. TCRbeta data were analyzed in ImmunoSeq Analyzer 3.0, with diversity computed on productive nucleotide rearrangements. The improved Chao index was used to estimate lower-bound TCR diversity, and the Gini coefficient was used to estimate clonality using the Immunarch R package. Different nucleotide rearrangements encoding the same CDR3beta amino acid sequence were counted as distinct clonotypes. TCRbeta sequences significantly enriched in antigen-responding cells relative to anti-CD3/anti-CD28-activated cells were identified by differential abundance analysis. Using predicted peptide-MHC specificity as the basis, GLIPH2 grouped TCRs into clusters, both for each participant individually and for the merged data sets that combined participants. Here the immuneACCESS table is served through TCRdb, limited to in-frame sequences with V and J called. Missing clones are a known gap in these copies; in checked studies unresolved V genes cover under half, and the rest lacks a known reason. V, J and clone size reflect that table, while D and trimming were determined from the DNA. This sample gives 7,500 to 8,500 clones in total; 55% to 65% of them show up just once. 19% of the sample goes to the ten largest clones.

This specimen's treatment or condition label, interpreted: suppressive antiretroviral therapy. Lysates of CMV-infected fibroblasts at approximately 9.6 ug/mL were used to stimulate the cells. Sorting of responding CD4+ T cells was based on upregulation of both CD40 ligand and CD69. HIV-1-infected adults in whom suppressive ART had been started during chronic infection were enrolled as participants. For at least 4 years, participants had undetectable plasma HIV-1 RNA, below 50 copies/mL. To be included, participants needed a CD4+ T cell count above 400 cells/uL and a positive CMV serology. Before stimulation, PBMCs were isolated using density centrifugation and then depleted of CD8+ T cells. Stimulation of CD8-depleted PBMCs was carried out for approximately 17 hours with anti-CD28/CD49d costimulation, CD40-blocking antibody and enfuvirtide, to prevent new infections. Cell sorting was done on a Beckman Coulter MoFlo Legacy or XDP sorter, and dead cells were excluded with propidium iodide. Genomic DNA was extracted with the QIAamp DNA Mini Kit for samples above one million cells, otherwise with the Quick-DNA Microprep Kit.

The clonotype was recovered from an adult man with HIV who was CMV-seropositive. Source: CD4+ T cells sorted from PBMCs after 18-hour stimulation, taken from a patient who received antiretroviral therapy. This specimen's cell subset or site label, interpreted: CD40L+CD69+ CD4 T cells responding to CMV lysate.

The CDR3 is CASSLAGSNTEAFF. The bases are TGTGCCAGCAGCTTAGCAGGATCGAACACTGAAGCTTTCTTT. The rearranged chain carries TRBV7-2 and TRBJ1-1, with the identity of the D gene unclear. As encoded in the germline V gene, CDR1 is SGHTA while CDR2 is FQGNSA. CDR3 length: 14 amino acids, cysteine to phenylalanine. The read is trimmed to its CDR3 DNA, 42 bases read in frame from base 1. Cut back by 0 bases and 1 base, the V and J ends lie 6 bases apart.